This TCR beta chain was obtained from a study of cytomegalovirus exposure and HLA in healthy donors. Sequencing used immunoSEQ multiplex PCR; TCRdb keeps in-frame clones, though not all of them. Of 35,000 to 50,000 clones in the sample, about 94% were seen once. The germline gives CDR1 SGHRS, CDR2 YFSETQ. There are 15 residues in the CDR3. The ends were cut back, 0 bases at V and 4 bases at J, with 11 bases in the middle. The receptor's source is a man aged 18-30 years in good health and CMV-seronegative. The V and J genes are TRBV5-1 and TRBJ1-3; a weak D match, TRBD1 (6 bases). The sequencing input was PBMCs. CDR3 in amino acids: CASSLAGDGGNTIYF. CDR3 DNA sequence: TGCGCCAGCAGCTTGGCAGGGGATGGAGGAAACACCATATATTTT. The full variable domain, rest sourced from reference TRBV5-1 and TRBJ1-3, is KAGVTQTPRYLIKTRGQQVTLSCSPISGHRSVSWYQQTPGQGLQFLFEYFSETQRNKGNFPGRFSGRQFSNSRSEMNVSTLELGDSALYLCASSLAGDGGNTIYFGEGSWLTVV.